This T cell receptor (beta chain) was identified in a study of glioma-infiltrating T cells. About the research overall: Low-grade gliomas were grade II; glioblastomas were grade IV at initial diagnosis. Sequencing aimed for about 4.5- to 11-fold coverage of 750,000 to 1,000,000 peripheral T cells. Whole-study findings and limits: Gliomas, especially low-grade, showed above-expected tissue-blood divergence; non-neoplastic patients showed below. Signature shared blood CDR3 motifs were enriched in low-divergence and depleted in high-divergence patients.

This clonotype was recorded many times. Its matching antigen is unknown. Amplification of TCR alpha and beta CDR3 regions from RNA used iRepertoire nested multiplex PCR. TCRdb called the multiplex PCR reads again in MiXCR, with one record for every CDR3 protein. The table has 300,000 to 450,000 distinct CDR3 sequences, more than 35% seen once; the top ten hold about 12%. This sequence was found in a human donor with low-grade glioma or glioblastoma, undergoing nonglioma brain surgery, or in good health (not recorded which). What was sequenced was glioma tissue, nonneoplastic brain tissue, or PBMCs (not recorded which).

The CDR3 loop reads CASRPRTSTQYF. The CDR3 DNA follows: TGTGCCAGCAGACCCAGGACGTCCACCCAGTACTTC. This chain connects TRBV6-2 or TRBV6-3 to TRBJ2-5; no clear D. In germline, CDR1 is MNHEY, CDR2 SVGEGT. This CDR3 is 12 amino acids long. V was cut by 6 bases and J by 8 bases, with 13 bases left in between.